This TCR beta chain was identified during a study of beta chain features in type 1 diabetes. cDNA synthesis used the whole RNA isolate, giving expressed TCRB sequences. Libraries were prepared by immunoSEQ multiplex PCR; TCRdb keeps only in-frame clonotypes and omits some of them. Among 160,000 or so clones, around 9.7% were seen once, and the ten largest hold 0.7%. V dropped 4 bases and J dropped 3 bases, with 7 bases sitting between them. In germline, CDR1 is SGHDT, CDR2 YYEEEE. The CDR3 consists of 12 residues. Study-wide points: In all four CD4+ subsets, TCRB CDR3 length was significantly, moderately reduced in type 1 diabetes.

Concerning this clone: As yet, its antigen is unknown.

The collection from each donor was one heparinised blood draw averaging approximately 110 mL. This receptor was taken from a woman younger than 45 with type 1 diabetes. The V call is TRBV5-6, the J call TRBJ1-2, with a possible D match to TRBD1 (5 bases). The sequenced material came from central memory CD4+ T cells from blood. CDR3 protein: CASSQQDYGYTF. The CDR3 coding sequence is TGTGCCAGCAGCCAACAGGACTATGGCTACACCTTC. The variable domain in full, completed from reference TRBV5-6 and TRBJ1-2, reads DAGVTQSPTHLIKTRGQQVTLRCSPKSGHDTVSWYQQALGQGPQFIFQYYEEEERQRGNFPDRFSGHQFPNYSSELNVNALLLGDSALYLCASSQQDYGYTFGSGTRLTVV.